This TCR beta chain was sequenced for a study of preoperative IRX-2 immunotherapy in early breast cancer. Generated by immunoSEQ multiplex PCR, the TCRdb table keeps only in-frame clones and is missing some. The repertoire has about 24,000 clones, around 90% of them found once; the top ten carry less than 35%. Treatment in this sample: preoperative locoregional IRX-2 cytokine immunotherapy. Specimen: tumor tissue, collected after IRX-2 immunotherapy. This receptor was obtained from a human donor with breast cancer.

The CDR3 DNA reads as TGCGCCAGCAGCCCCGGGACCGGCTATGGCTACACCTTC. It codes for CASSPGTGYGYTF. This chain connects TRBV10-1 to TRBJ1-2, with D perhaps TRBD1 (5 bases). Trimming left V 6 bases short and J 4 bases short, with 12 bases between. The CDR3 runs 13 residues. Germline-derived CDR1 and CDR2 are WNHNN and SYGVQD (reference sequence).